Below are 14 T cell receptor beta chains sequenced from a single sample in a study of shared clonotypes between healthy human individuals. Only CD45RO-negative cells positively selected for CCR7 counted as naive CD8 cells, so terminally differentiated effector memory CD45RA+ cells were excluded. Profiling relied on immunoSEQ multiplex PCR, and the TCRdb table lists in-frame clones only, not all of them. The sample yields about 2.1 million clones, roughly 93% seen once. Source material: naive CD8+ T cells from PBMCs. The receptors derive from a man aged 18-30 years in good health. Some clones in this sample may be carry-over from other donors' samples.

The rearrangement links TRBV27 to TRBJ2-7; D is unclear. CDR3 length: 14 amino acids. V lost 3 bases to trimming and J lost 2 bases, with 11 bases between them. The germline CDR1 and CDR2 sequences are MNHEY and SMNVEV (reference sequence). The CDR3 reads CASSFRRVPYEQYF. In DNA, the CDR3 is TGTGCCAGCAGTTTTCGTCGGGTTCCCTACGAGCAGTACTTC.

The chain is built from TRBV21-1 and TRBJ2-7; the table calls TRBD2, which could not be checked here. TRBV21-1 is a pseudogene locus. CDR3 length: 12 amino acids. CDR3 sequence: CASSRGALEQYF. The CDR3 coding sequence is TGTGCCAGCAGCCGCGGGGCCCTCGAGCAGTACTTC.

CDR3 nucleotides: TGTGCCAGCAGCGTAGGACTAGCGGGAAAAAGAGAGACCCAGTACTTC. Amino acids: CASSVGLAGKRETQYF. The genes are TRBV9 and TRBJ2-5; 11 nucleotides line up with TRBD2. The trim removed 0 bases at V and 4 bases at J, leaving 5 bases unmatched. Germline V gene data show CDR1 as SGDLS and CDR2 as YYNGEE. CDR3 length: 16 residues.

The CDR3 protein is CASSLAEGGPGNEQFF. DNA of the CDR3: TGTGCCAGCAGCCTCGCCGAGGGAGGGCCAGGGAATGAGCAGTTCTTC. The chain couples TRBV9 to TRBJ2-1, with 7 nucleotides matching TRBD2. Germline CDR1 and CDR2: SGDLS and YYNGEE. V trimming: 4 bases; J trimming: 7 bases; junction bases outside the gene matches: 14. The CDR3 totals 16 residues.

In nucleotides, the CDR3 is TGTGCCAGCAGCTTCGGAACAGGAGCGAACACTGAAGCTTTCTTT. It specifies CASSFGTGANTEAFF. The V gene is TRBV27, the J gene TRBJ1-1; possible D gene TRBD1, 5 bases. V lost 6 bases and J 1 base, leaving 15 bases between the germline ends. This CDR3 spans 15 amino acids. The germline V gene encodes CDR1 MNHEY and CDR2 SMNVEV (reference sequence).

The chain recombines TRBV27 with TRBJ1-1; TRBD1 is a possible D gene (6 bases). V was clipped by 6 bases and J by 1 base, with 12 bases between them. The germline V gene encodes CDR1 MNHEY and CDR2 SMNVEV (reference sequence). The CDR3 runs to 14 residues. CDR3 nucleotides: TGTGCCAGCAGCAGCGGGACACCGAACACTGAAGCTTTCTTT. It is translated as CASSSGTPNTEAFF.

The chain couples TRBV28 to TRBJ2-3; tentative D call: TRBD2 (5 bases). There are 15 residues in the CDR3. V lost 2 bases to trimming and J lost 4 bases, with 13 bases between them. CDR1 is MDHEN and CDR2 is SYDVKM in the germline V gene. Written as DNA, the CDR3 is TGTGCCAGCAGTTTAGTCCCCGAGGGAGCAGATACGCAGTATTTT. Amino acids: CASSLVPEGADTQYF. Complete variable domain (other parts from reference TRBV28 and TRBJ2-3): DVKVTQSSRYLVKRTGEKVFLECVQDMDHENMFWYRQDPGLGLRLIYFSYDVKMKEKGDIPEGYSVSREKKERFSLILESASTNQTSMYLCASSLVPEGADTQYFGPGTRLTVL.

This chain joins TRBV9 and TRBJ2-3; D remains unclear. This CDR3 spans 14 amino acids. The V gene's germline CDR1 is SGDLS and CDR2 YYNGEE. Trimming cost V 1 base and J 4 bases, with 10 bases left between them. The CDR3 DNA is TGTGCCAGCAGCGTAATGGCCCGCCCAGATACGCAGTATTTT. It encodes CASSVMARPDTQYF. The variable domain in full, with the rest retrieved from reference TRBV9 and TRBJ2-3, is DSGVTQTPKHLITATGQRVTLRCSPRSGDLSVYWYQQSLDQGLQFLIQYYNGEERAKGNILERFSAQQFPDLHSELNLSSLELGDSALYFCASSVMARPDTQYFGPGTRLTVL.

CDR3 sequence: CATSINPGRIYGYTF. The CDR3, as DNA: TGTGCCACCAGCATAAACCCGGGACGGATTTATGGCTACACCTTC. The chain combines TRBV15 with TRBJ1-2; a possible D gene is TRBD1 (5 bases). V shed 4 bases and J shed 5 bases, with 17 bases lying between them. CDR1 is LNHNV, CDR2 YYDKDF, per germline (reference sequence). The CDR3 spans 15 residues.

The V gene is TRBV5-8, the J gene TRBJ2-1; tentatively, D is TRBD1 (6 bases). This CDR3 region has 14 residues. Germline loops: CDR1 SGHTS, CDR2 YDEGEE. V lost 4 bases and J lost 3, with 11 bases in between. CDR3 in amino acids: CASSGGLLYNEQFF. The CDR3 coding sequence is TGTGCCAGCAGCGGGGGCCTACTCTACAATGAGCAGTTCTTC.

The J gene is TRBJ2-5, the V gene TRBV29-1; 7 positions match TRBD1. CDR1 SQVTM and CDR2 ANQGSEA come from the germline V gene. The CDR3 is 12 residues long. The V segment lost 3 bases and the J segment 14 bases; nucleotides outside the gene matches: 12. The CDR3 nucleotides read TGCAGCGTTGACACAGGGGAGCCCCTCGGCTACTTC. This sequence encodes CSVDTGEPLGYF.

The V call is TRBV10-2, the J call TRBJ2-7, with 9 bases lining up with TRBD2. The J segment lost 4 bases and the V segment lost 9 bases, leaving 10 bases of the junction unmatched. Germline CDR1 reads WSHSY; CDR2 reads SAAADI. The CDR3 is made up of 14 amino acids. DNA of the CDR3: TGCGCCAGTTCCCATAGCGGGAGAATGTACGAGCAGTACTTC. It is translated as CASSHSGRMYEQYF.

The CDR3 is CASSQDPATDEQFF. The CDR3 bases are TGCGCCAGCAGCCAAGACCCTGCCACCGATGAGCAGTTCTTC. V is TRBV4-1 and J is TRBJ2-1, with D uncertain. The CDR3 is 14 residues long. Germline-derived CDR1 and CDR2 are MGHRA and YSYEKL. The V end was cut by 0 bases, the J end by 8 bases, with 11 bases between.

The chain joins TRBV7-2 to TRBJ1-5, with D perhaps matching TRBD1 (5 bases). The CDR3 spans 14 residues. Trimming left V 1 base short and J 10 bases short, with 14 bases between. CDR1 and CDR2 from the germline V gene are SGHTA and FQGNSA. This CDR3 is CASSLGVREGPQHF. CDR3 nucleotides: TGTGCCAGCAGCTTAGGGGTCAGGGAGGGTCCCCAGCATTTT.